This TCR beta chain was obtained from a study of blood T cell repertoires in COVID-19. Study-level background: The United States, Italy and Spain supplied acute and convalescent COVID-19 samples. The analysed material was cDNA or gDNA that came from T cells, B-cell-depleted T cells, or PBMCs.

Authors' data handling: Quantification of nucleated cells was approximated via reference gene primer amplification. The table came from immunoSEQ multiplex PCR; TCRdb's copy has only in-frame clones and leaves some out. V and J calls and clone size are given by that table; D and trimming were obtained from the DNA. Of about 100,000 clones listed, about nine tenths are singletons. The sequence came from a man over 45 with active COVID-19. The sequenced material came from peripheral blood.

CDR3 DNA: TGTGCCAGCAGCCAATTCTGGGCGGGAGGCAACAATGAGCAGTTCTTC. Amino acid sequence: CASSQFWAGGNNEQFF. This rearrangement joins TRBV3-1 (or the pseudogene TRBV3-2) to TRBJ2-1, with 8 bases lining up with TRBD2. This CDR3 is built from 16 residues. Unmatched junction bases numbered 8, after V lost 2 bases and J lost 5 bases. From germline, CDR1 is LGHDT and CDR2 YNNKEL (reference sequence).